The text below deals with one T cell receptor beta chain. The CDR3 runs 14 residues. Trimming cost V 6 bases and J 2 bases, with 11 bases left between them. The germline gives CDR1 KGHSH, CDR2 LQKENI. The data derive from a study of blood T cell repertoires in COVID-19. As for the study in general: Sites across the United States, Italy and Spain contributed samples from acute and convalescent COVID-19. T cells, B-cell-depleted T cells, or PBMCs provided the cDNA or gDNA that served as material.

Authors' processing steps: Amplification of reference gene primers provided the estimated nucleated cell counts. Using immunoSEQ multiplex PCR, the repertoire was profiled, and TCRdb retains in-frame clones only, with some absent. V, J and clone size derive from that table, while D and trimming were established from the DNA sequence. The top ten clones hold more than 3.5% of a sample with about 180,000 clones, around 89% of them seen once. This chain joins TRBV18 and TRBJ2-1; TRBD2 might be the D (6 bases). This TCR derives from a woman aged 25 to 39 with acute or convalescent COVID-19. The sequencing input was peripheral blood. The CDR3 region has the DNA TGTGCCAGCTCCATGAGGGAGGCCTACAATGAGCAGTTCTTC. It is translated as CASSMREAYNEQFF.